This T cell receptor (beta chain) emerged from a study of T cells after yellow fever vaccination. This clonotype was seen at least ten times. As yet, its antigen is unknown. J gave up 10 bases and V 6 bases, and 6 bases lay outside the gene matches. The CDR3 loop spans 12 amino acids. Germline V lookup: CDR1 LGHDT, CDR2 YNNKEL (reference sequence). Making TCR cDNA involved 5'RACE template switching, which added UMIs and a universal primer site. Each CDR3 protein is one row after TCRdb ran MiXCR on the 5' RACE reads. Among about 250,000 distinct CDR3 sequences, roughly 3.7% were seen once, and the ten largest hold over 15%. Findings and limits, study-wide: Post-booster repertoires again held most primary-vaccination clones (96% CD4, 88% CD8). Researchers report a weaker secondary response that nonetheless peaked faster, day 5 versus 15.

Sequenced here: PBMCs, sampled 15 days after the yellow fever booster vaccination. The chain is built from TRBV3-1 and TRBJ2-1; 7 bases line up with TRBD1. The origin of this receptor is a man younger than 30 who received the YFV17D yellow fever vaccine. This CDR3 reads CASSFDRVEQFF. In DNA form, the CDR3 reads TGTGCCAGCAGTTTCGACAGGGTCGAGCAGTTCTTC.